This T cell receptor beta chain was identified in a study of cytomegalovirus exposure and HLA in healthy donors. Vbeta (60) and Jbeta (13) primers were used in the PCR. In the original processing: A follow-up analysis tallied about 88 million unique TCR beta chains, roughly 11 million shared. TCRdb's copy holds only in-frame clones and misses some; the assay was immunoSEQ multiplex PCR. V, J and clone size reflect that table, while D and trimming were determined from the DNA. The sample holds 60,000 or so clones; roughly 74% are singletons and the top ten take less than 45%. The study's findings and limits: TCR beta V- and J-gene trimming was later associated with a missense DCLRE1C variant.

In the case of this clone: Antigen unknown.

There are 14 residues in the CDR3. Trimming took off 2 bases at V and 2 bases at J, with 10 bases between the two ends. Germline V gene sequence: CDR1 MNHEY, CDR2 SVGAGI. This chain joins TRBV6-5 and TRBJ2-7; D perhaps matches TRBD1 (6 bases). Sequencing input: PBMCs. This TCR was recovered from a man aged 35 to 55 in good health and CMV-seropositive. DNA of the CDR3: TGTGCCAGCAGTTACGACAGGACCGCCTACGAGCAGTACTTC. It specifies CASSYDRTAYEQYF.